The source of this T cell receptor (beta chain) is a study of blood T cell repertoires in COVID-19. Whole-study context: From T cells, B-cell-depleted T cells, or PBMCs came the material, which was cDNA or gDNA.

With 5 bases clipped from V and 2 bases from J, the junction kept 17 bases outside the gene matches. CDR3 length: 20 amino acids. Germline-derived CDR1 and CDR2 are MNHEY and SVGEGT. In the authors' workflow: Amplifying reference gene primers gave estimates of nucleated cell counts. The repertoire was sequenced with immunoSEQ multiplex PCR; TCRdb's copy has only in-frame clones and lacks some. The V and J calls and clone size were taken over from that table, and D and trimming were inferred from the DNA. The sample holds 30,000 to 40,000 clones, almost 90% seen once. The chain carries TRBV6-2 or TRBV6-3 and TRBJ2-7, with 14 bases identical to TRBD2. Sequencing used peripheral blood. The TCR was taken from a human donor with active COVID-19. The donor label of this sample is uncertain. The CDR3 reads CASSKQRTSGGSISAYEQYF. Written as DNA, the CDR3 is TGTGCCAGCAGTAAACAACGGACTAGCGGGGGGTCAATTAGCGCCTACGAGCAGTACTTC.